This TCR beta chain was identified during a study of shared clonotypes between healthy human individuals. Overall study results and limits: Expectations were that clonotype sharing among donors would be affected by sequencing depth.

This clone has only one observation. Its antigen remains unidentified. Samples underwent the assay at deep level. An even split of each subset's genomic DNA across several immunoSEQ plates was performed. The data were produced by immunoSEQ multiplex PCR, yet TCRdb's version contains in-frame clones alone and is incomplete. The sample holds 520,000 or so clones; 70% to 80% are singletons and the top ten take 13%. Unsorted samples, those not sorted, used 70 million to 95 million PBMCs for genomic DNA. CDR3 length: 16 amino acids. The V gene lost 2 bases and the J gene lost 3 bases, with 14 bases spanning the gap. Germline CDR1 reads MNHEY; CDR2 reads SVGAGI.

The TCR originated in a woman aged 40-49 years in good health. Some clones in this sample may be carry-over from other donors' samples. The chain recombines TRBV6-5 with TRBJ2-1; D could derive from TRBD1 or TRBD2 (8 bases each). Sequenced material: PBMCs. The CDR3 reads CASSYRGGQVYNEQFF. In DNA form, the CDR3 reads TGTGCCAGCAGTTACCGGGGGGGACAGGTCTACAATGAGCAGTTCTTC.